Described below is a single TCR beta chain sequence and its context. The data were obtained in a study of blood T cell repertoires in COVID-19. Overall study: Sources were T cells, B-cell-depleted T cells, or PBMCs; the material itself was cDNA or gDNA.

Patients from Seattle were sampled longitudinally, starting during active infection. Trimming shortened V by 6 bases and J by 7 bases, and 16 bases separated the two germline ends. The CDR3 totals 15 residues. Germline V gives CDR1 MDHEN, CDR2 SYDVKM. Per the study methods: Amplification of reference gene primers was used by the study to estimate nucleated cell counts. Method: immunoSEQ multiplex PCR; TCRdb's copy keeps in-frame clones and lacks some. The V and J calls and clone size were taken over from that table, and D and trimming were inferred from the DNA. The sample lists about 180,000 clones, more than 70% occurring once.

The sample consisted of peripheral blood. This chain uses TRBV28 with TRBJ1-6; D may be TRBD1 (6 bases). The source of this sequence is a person aged 70 to 85 with COVID-19, enrolled during active disease. CDR3 bases: TGTGCCAGCAGGAACACCAGGGGTGACAATTCACCCCTCCACTTT. Residues: CASRNTRGDNSPLHF.